Shown below are 17 T cell receptor beta chains from a single sample sequenced in a study of tumor-infiltrating lymphocytes in primary liver carcinoma. They got blood RNA out of unsorted whole blood and also pulled out germline DNA. TCR beta cDNA was reverse-transcribed from about 0.45 ug of total RNA. The reaction used a constant-region primer and ProtoScript II reverse transcriptase. ARM-PCR, slightly modified, supplied the TCR beta libraries through three nested multiplex PCR rounds. Both of the initial two PCR rounds ran for roughly 11 cycles and employed TRBV1-TRBV30 forward primers alongside a C-beta reverse primer. One entry per CDR3 protein, called by TCRdb with MiXCR from the multiplex PCR reads. The data contain approximately 210,000 distinct CDR3 sequences, approximately 64% of them singletons. The source material was peripheral blood. The receptor source for this set is a woman in her fifties or sixties with primary liver carcinoma and hepatitis B virus infection.

Points on this clonotype: One junction end does not reproduce the germline sequence, and a read error may be involved. V and J are TRBV11-2 and TRBJ2-1; 9 bases agree with TRBD2. The germline V gene encodes CDR1 SGHAT and CDR2 FQNNGV. This CDR3 is 17 amino acids long. CDR3 in amino acids: CGSSPRVAGVSYNEQFF. In DNA, the CDR3 is TGTGGCAGCAGCCCCCGAGTAGCGGGAGTGAGTTACAATGAGCAGTTCTTC.

This clonotype was seen ten or more times. The chain couples TRBV7-8 to TRBJ2-1, with TRBD2 matching 11 bases. V lost 2 bases, J lost 9 bases, and 3 bases stayed unmatched. The germline V gene has CDR1 SGHVS and CDR2 FQNEAQ. CDR3 length: 14 amino acids. The CDR3 DNA reads as TGTGCCAGCAGCTTATCTAGCGGGAGGTCTGAGCAGTTCTTC. This translates into CASSLSSGRSEQFF.

The rearrangement joins TRBV12-3 or TRBV12-4 to TRBJ2-5, with TRBD1 matching 7 bases. The V and J ends lost 10 bases and 3 bases, in that order; junction bases with no gene match: 14. This CDR3 spans 15 amino acids. The CDR3 protein is CANRLTGAEEETQYF. In DNA form, the CDR3 reads TGTGCCAACAGATTAACAGGGGCGGAGGAAGAGACCCAGTACTTC.

A note on this clonotype: A much larger clone lies a single base off, so this may be a read error. CDR3 amino acids: CVSSDPGQGYREKLFF. The CDR3 nucleotides read TGTGTCAGCAGTGACCCGGGACAGGGCTACCGGGAAAAACTGTTTTTT. This chain links TRBV6-6 with TRBJ1-4; TRBD1 agrees at 9 bases. The CDR3 consists of 16 residues. CDR1 and CDR2 from the germline V gene are MNHNY and SVGAGI (reference sequence).

Comments on this clonotype: Just one base apart from a much larger clone, this may be a read error. The chain uses TRBV6-5 and TRBJ1-6; a weak D match, TRBD1 (6 bases). The CDR3 length is 11 residues. CDR1 and CDR2 from the germline V gene are MNHEY and SVGAGI. The V end lost 10 bases, the J end lost 15 bases, and 16 bases lay between the germline ends. The DNA for the CDR3 is TGTGCCAACAGAACAGGACAGCACCTCCACTTT. This encodes CANRTGQHLHF.

This clonotype has a single count. J is TRBJ2-1 and V is TRBV20-1, with a weak D call TRBD2 (5 bases). The CDR3 has 14 amino acids. Germline V gene sequence: CDR1 DFQATT, CDR2 SNEGSKA (reference sequence). V lost 2 bases to trimming and J lost 6 bases, with 14 bases between them. CDR3 in DNA: TGCAGTGCTAGAAGTGGAGGCTCGGTCAATGAGCAGTTCTTC. Amino acids: CSARSGGSVNEQFF.

The gene calls are TRBV28 and TRBJ2-7; 12 nucleotides line up with TRBD2. The germline V gene has CDR1 MDHEN and CDR2 SYDVKM. The V and J ends lost 1 base and 0 bases, in that order; junction bases with no gene match: 7. The CDR3 contains 18 residues. This chain's CDR3 is CASSLYPKLAGGSYEQYF. CDR3 sequence (DNA): TGTGCCAGCAGTTTATACCCCAAACTAGCGGGAGGCTCCTACGAGCAGTACTTC.

This clonotype was detected only a few times. V and J are TRBV5-6 and TRBJ1-5, with 10 nucleotides matching TRBD1. The CDR3 sequence is 16 residues long. CDR1 and CDR2 (germline): SGHDT, YYEEEE. V trimming: 4 bases; J trimming: 4 bases; junction bases outside the gene matches: 8. CDR3 nucleotides: TGTGCCAGCAGCGCTATCAGGACAGGGGGAAATCAGCCCCAGCATTTT. This codes for CASSAIRTGGNQPQHF.

On this clonotype: An end of the junction does not agree with germline; a read error may underlie this. The gene calls are TRBV4-1 and TRBJ2-2, with a weak D call TRBD2 (5 bases). This CDR3 has 15 residues. Germline V gives CDR1 MGHRA, CDR2 YSYEKL. The CDR3 here is CSSSRVGGKDGELFF. In nucleotides, the CDR3 is TGCTCCAGCAGCCGCGTCGGAGGCAAGGACGGGGAGCTGTTTTTT.

At least ten counts were recorded for this clonotype. V usage is TRBV5-5 and J usage is TRBJ2-1, with a tentative D call TRBD2 (7 bases). The CDR3 has 16 amino acids. V dropped 2 bases and J dropped 6 bases, with 18 bases sitting between them. Germline CDR1 SGHKS, CDR2 YYEKEE (reference sequence). The DNA for the CDR3 is TGTGCCAGCAGCTTCGGGGGGCTTAACGGGATCAATGAGCAGTTCTTC. Amino acids: CASSFGGLNGINEQFF.

CDR3 sequence (DNA): TGCAGCGTTAAACGTCCCGGGGGTACGTGGCGGTACTTC. It specifies CSVKRPGGTWRYF. The chain couples TRBV29-1 to TRBJ2-7; maybe TRBD2 (6 bases). Germline lookup yields CDR1 SQVTM and CDR2 ANQGSEA. Trimming pared 5 bases from V and 12 bases from J, leaving 23 bases between. The CDR3 extends over 13 amino acids.

This clonotype has a handful of counts. This rearrangement joins TRBV28 to TRBJ2-1; the D is unclear. CDR1 is MDHEN and CDR2 is SYDVKM in the germline V gene. This CDR3 contains 12 residues. Trimming stripped 3 bases from V and 7 bases from J, with 7 bases between. The CDR3 reads CASSLGLNEQFF. The CDR3 nucleotides are TGTGCCAGCAGTTTGGGGTTAAATGAGCAGTTCTTC.

A word on this clonotype: The junction differs from germline at one of its ends, possibly a read error. The chain joins TRBV11-1 to TRBJ2-7; the D call may be TRBD1 or TRBD2 (5 bases each). Germline CDR1 reads SGHAT; CDR2 reads FQDESV (reference sequence). This CDR3 spans 14 amino acids. The chain's CDR3 is CASSLARRGYERYF. The CDR3 coding sequence is TGTGCCAGCAGCTTAGCACGACGGGGCTACGAGCGGTACTTC.

As to this clonotype: Its ends do not fully match the called genes, so a read error is possible. J is TRBJ1-1 and V is TRBV7-8; tentatively, D is TRBD1 (6 bases). The CDR3 is 16 residues long. Germline V gene sequence: CDR1 SGHVS, CDR2 FQNEAQ. This CDR3 is CASSPRGKEPLTEPFF. The DNA of the CDR3 is TGTGCCAGTAGCCCCAGGGGAAAAGAGCCTCTAACTGAACCTTTCTTT.

As to this clonotype: One end of the junction is discordant with germline, which a read error may explain. This sequence joins TRBV11-2 and TRBJ2-1; 8 bases agree with TRBD2. The CDR3 runs to 17 residues. Germline lookup yields CDR1 SGHAT and CDR2 FQNNGV. CDR3 in DNA: TGTGCCAGCAGCAGGAGACTAACGGGAGGGCCGGGGGATGAGCAGGCCTTC. Protein sequence: CASSRRLTGGPGDEQAF.

V gene TRBV11-2 combines with J gene TRBJ2-7; TRBD2 matches 7 bases. The CDR3 consists of 15 residues. The germline gives CDR1 SGHAT, CDR2 FQNNGV. V shed 6 bases, J shed 5 bases, and the junction held 13 bases outside the gene matches. CDR3 coding DNA: TGTGCCAGCAGATCTTTGAGGCGGGGGATCAACGAGCAGTACTTC. Protein product: CASRSLRRGINEQYF. The entire variable domain, with the rest obtained from reference TRBV11-2 and TRBJ2-7, is as follows: EAGVAQSPRYKIIEKRQSVAFWCNPISGHATLYWYQQILGQGPKLLIQFQNNGVVDDSQLPKDRFSAERLKGVDSTLKIQPAKLEDSAVYLCASRSLRRGINEQYFGPGTRLTVT.

Note on this clonotype: A clone one base away is much larger, so this may be a read error. The J gene is TRBJ2-7, the V gene TRBV10-2; D might be TRBD2 (5 bases). V was shortened by 8 bases and J by 1 base, with 12 bases between the two germline ends. This CDR3 region has 13 residues. CDR1 WSHSY and CDR2 SAAADI come from the germline V gene. The CDR3 loop is CASGSEPSYEQYF. CDR3 DNA sequence: TGCGCCAGCGGGAGTGAGCCATCCTACGAGCAGTACTTC.